The 7 T cell receptor beta chains presented below share a single source sample, sequenced in a study of blood T cell repertoires in COVID-19. Sequencing used immunoSEQ multiplex PCR; TCRdb keeps in-frame clones, though not all of them. The table has more than 85,000 clones, around four fifths seen once. The sample comprised peripheral blood. The receptors were gathered from a human donor in a cohort sampled during active COVID-19.

The gene calls are TRBV11-3 and TRBJ1-1; 10 nucleotides agree with TRBD1. Germline loops: CDR1 SGHNT, CDR2 YENEEA. There are 12 residues in the CDR3. Losses at the gene ends were 6 bases for V and 8 bases for J; bases not matched to a gene: 3. This CDR3 reads CASSRDRGEAFF. CDR3 nucleotide sequence: TGTGCCAGCAGTCGGGACAGGGGAGAAGCTTTCTTT.

This sequence joins TRBV29-1 and TRBJ1-5; D is ambiguous. Germline V lookup: CDR1 SQVTM, CDR2 ANQGSEA. CDR3 size: 13 residues. The ends were cut back, 5 bases at V and 0 bases at J, with 8 bases in the middle. The CDR3 here is CSVTEHSNQPQHF. CDR3 bases: TGCAGCGTTACAGAGCATAGCAATCAGCCCCAGCATTTT.

This chain links TRBV7-8 with TRBJ1-6; TRBD1 aligns across 8 bases. Germline loops: CDR1 SGHVS, CDR2 FQNEAQ. The CDR3 has 13 amino acids. Losses at the gene ends were 4 bases for V and 10 bases for J; bases not matched to a gene: 3. This CDR3 reads CASSSDRDSPLHF. The CDR3 DNA sequence: TGTGCCAGCAGCTCGGACAGGGACTCACCCCTCCACTTT.

This clone was picked up a small number of times. The sample carries other DNA sequences with the same CDR3. The chain recombines TRBV4-1 with TRBJ1-3; 9 nucleotides match TRBD1. Germline trimming cut 1 base from V and 2 bases from J; bases unmatched to any gene: 3. CDR1 is MGHRA, CDR2 YSYEKL, per germline. The length of the CDR3 is 16 residues. The chain's CDR3 is CASSQGQGVTGNTIYF. The CDR3 bases are TGCGCCAGCAGCCAAGGACAGGGGGTTACTGGAAACACCATATATTTT.

The CDR3 DNA is TGTGCCAGCAGCTTATCCGGACACTATTACAATGAGCAGTTCTTC. This sequence encodes CASSLSGHYYNEQFF. The chain uses TRBV5-6 and TRBJ2-1; a weak D match, TRBD1 (5 bases). The germline CDR1 and CDR2 sequences are SGHDT and YYEEEE. The length of the CDR3 is 15 residues. The V and J ends lost 2 bases and 4 bases respectively, with 13 bases between them.

This clone turned up a few times. The chain carries TRBV28 and TRBJ1-6; 9 nucleotides align to TRBD1. The CDR3 contains 14 residues. The V segment lost 2 bases and the J segment 12 bases; nucleotides outside the gene matches: 5. Germline-derived CDR1 and CDR2 are MDHEN and SYDVKM. The CDR3 DNA is TGTGCCAGCAGTTTACCAACAGGGGGCGGACCCCTCCACTTT. Protein: CASSLPTGGGPLHF.

The rearrangement uses TRBV7-3 and TRBJ2-5; D is ambiguous. This CDR3 spans 13 amino acids. Germline V gives CDR1 SGHTA, CDR2 FQGTGA. The V end was cut by 1 base, the J end by 7 bases, with 10 bases between. For the CDR3, the DNA is TGTGCCAGCAGCTTAAATGCCGCCAGGACCCAGTACTTC. This sequence encodes CASSLNAARTQYF.